This is a list of T cell receptor beta chains from one sample in a study of OX40 agonist ivuxolimab in advanced cancers. The method was immunoSEQ multiplex PCR; TCRdb's version includes in-frame clones alone and lacks a portion of them. In the table there are some 50,000 clones, about nine tenths of which are singletons. This specimen consisted of CD4+ or CD8+ T cells sorted from blood, obtained in a trial of the OX40 agonist ivuxolimab. The source of these receptors is an adult with an advanced solid tumor such as melanoma, head and neck, liver or kidney cancer. Each CDR3 is given with its conserved first and last residue. D genes are given only for firm matches. Expanded clones get a size class; other rows say once, few or many, or leave the size out.

J gene | V gene | clone size | D gene | CDR3 DNA | CDR3 protein
TRBJ2-1 | TRBV28 | - | TRBD2 | TGTGCCAGCAGTTCGGGACTACTTGACAATGAGCAGTTCTTC | CASSSGLLDNEQFF
TRBJ2-7 | TRBV7-2 | - | - | TGTGCCAGCCACCCGGCTAGCTCCCAACCCTACGAGCAGTACTTC | CASHPASSQPYEQYF
TRBJ1-4 | TRBV28 | - | - | TGTGCCAGCAGTTCCTCACAGGGACGGTGGGAAAAACTGTTTTTT | CASSSSQGRWEKLFF
TRBJ1-1 | TRBV19 | - | TRBD1 | TGTGCCAGTAGTATAGAGGAAAAACACTACAGGGGGAACACTGAAGCTTTCTTT | CASSIEEKHYRGNTEAFF
TRBJ1-5 | TRBV7-2 | - | - | TGTGCCAGCAGCTTACCCGGGACACGGAATCAGCCCCAGCATTTT | CASSLPGTRNQPQHF
TRBJ1-5 | TRBV10-2 | once | - | TGCGCCAGCAGTGAGTCTGTGTATCAGCCCCAGCATTTT | CASSESVYQPQHF
TRBJ1-3 | TRBV10-3 | - | - | TGTGCCACTACAGGGACCTCTGGAAACACCATATATTTT | CATTGTSGNTIYF
TRBJ2-1 | TRBV5-1 | - | TRBD2 | TGCGCCAGCAGCTTGGGGCGGGAGAGGGGCGATGAGCAGTTCTTC | CASSLGRERGDEQFF
TRBJ2-3 | TRBV7-6 | - | TRBD2 | TGTGCCAGCAGCTTTATTGCCCTCCAGCGGGGCTCCACAGATACGCAGTATTTT | CASSFIALQRGSTDTQYF
TRBJ2-3 | TRBV5-1 | - | - | TGCGCCAGCAGTCCGGACTCTCACCGCACAGATACGCAGTATTTT | CASSPDSHRTDTQYF
TRBJ1-4 | TRBV7-6 | - | - | TGTGCCAGCAATGAAAGACCTAATGAAAAACTGTTTTTT | CASNERPNEKLFF
TRBJ2-3 | TRBV10-3 | - | - | TGTGCCATCAGTGATGGCGGATCGCTGATGGGTACGCAGTATTTT | CAISDGGSLMGTQYF
TRBJ2-1 | TRBV5-4 | - | - | TGTGCCAGCAGCTTGCCTAGCTCCTACAATGAGCAGTTCTTC | CASSLPSSYNEQFF
TRBJ1-1 | TRBV14 | medium-sized | - | TGTGCCAGCAGCCAAACAGGAGGCAACACTGAAGCTTTCTTT | CASSQTGGNTEAFF
TRBJ2-1 | TRBV9 | - | - | TGTGCCAGCAGCGTAAGGTGGGAATACAATGAGCAGTTCTTC | CASSVRWEYNEQFF
TRBJ2-5 | TRBV6-5 | - | - | TGTGCCAGCAGTTACTCCCAGGGGGGAATAGAGACCCAGTACTTC | CASSYSQGGIETQYF
TRBJ2-2 | TRBV5-1 | - | TRBD1 | TGCGCCAGCAGCTTAAAGGGGGCCACGAACACCGGGGAGCTGTTTTTT | CASSLKGATNTGELFF
TRBJ1-2 | TRBV28 | - | - | TGTGCCAGCAGATGGACCGCAAACGGATTGGGCTACACCTTC | CASRWTANGLGYTF
TRBJ2-2 | TRBV5-4 | - | - | TGTGCCAGCAGCTTCAAACTCACAGGCCCCGGGTACACCGGGGAGCTGTTTTTT | CASSFKLTGPGYTGELFF
TRBJ1-5 | TRBV27 | once | - | TGTGCCAGCGGATACGACCTTAGCAATCAGCCCCAGCATTTT | CASGYDLSNQPQHF
TRBJ2-6 | TRBV7-9 | - | - | TGTGCCAGCAGCTTAACTGGGGCCAACGTCCTGACTTTC | CASSLTGANVLTF
TRBJ1-4 | TRBV12-1 | - | - | TGTGCCAGCAGCCCGACGAGGGCGGATGGTGAAAAACTGTTTTTT | CASSPTRADGEKLFF
TRBJ1-1 | TRBV6-5 | - | - | TGTGCCAGCGGAGGAGGGGGCACTGAAGCTTTCTTT | CASGGGGTEAFF
TRBJ2-6 | TRBV5-1 | - | - | TGCGCCAGCAGCTTGGTTCAGTGGTCAGGGGCCAACGTCCTGACTTTC | CASSLVQWSGANVLTF
TRBJ2-1 | TRBV5-1 | once | - | TGCGCCAGCAGCTTGGTTGTACAGTTCGATGAGCAGTTCTTC | CASSLVVQFDEQFF
TRBJ2-2 | TRBV28 | - | - | TGTGCCAGCAGTTTGGTGGGGATGAACACCGGGGAGCTGTTTTTT | CASSLVGMNTGELFF
TRBJ2-1 | TRBV19 | - | - | TGTGCCAGTAGTATAGACGTCAGCTCCTACAATGAGCAGTTCTTC | CASSIDVSSYNEQFF
TRBJ1-1 | TRBV15 | - | TRBD1 | TGTGCCACCAGCAGCGGGACAGTAATCACTGAAGCTTTCTTT | CATSSGTVITEAFF
TRBJ2-3 | TRBV7-2 | - | - | TGTGCCAGCACCCATGGGGGGCCAGATACGCAGTATTTT | CASTHGGPDTQYF
TRBJ2-5 | TRBV7-2 | once | TRBD2 | TGTGCCAGCAGTCAGCGGGAGGGCCTTAAGACCCAGTACTTC | CASSQREGLKTQYF
TRBJ1-5 | TRBV2 | - | - | TGTGCCAGCAGCCGGGGGGGAGGCAATCAGCCCCAGCATTTT | CASSRGGGNQPQHF
TRBJ1-2 | TRBV10-3 | - | - | TGTGCCATCAGACCTGCGGACAGATTCTATGGCTACACCTTC | CAIRPADRFYGYTF
TRBJ2-1 | TRBV7-2 | once | TRBD2 | TGTGCCAGCAGCTTAGAACTAGCGGGGGGTAGACGGGAGCAGTTCTTC | CASSLELAGGRREQFF
TRBJ2-6 | TRBV2 | - | TRBD1 | TGTGCCAGCAGTGAGGGCAGGGGGCGCGGGGCCAACGTCCTGACTTTC | CASSEGRGRGANVLTF